The next 14 T cell receptor beta chains were all read from a single sample in a study of metastatic and nonmetastatic thyroid tumors. TCRdb re-called clones from the PCR reads using MiXCR. The sample lists just over 20,000 clones, around 16% occurring once. Every patient underwent thyroid surgery untreated. The material sequenced was blood. Source of these receptors: a female donor with papillary thyroid cancer or a benign thyroid nodule (not recorded which). Some clones in this sample may be carry-over from other donors' samples.

This clone was counted ten times or more. The J gene is TRBJ1-2, the V gene TRBV14; D remains unclear. CDR3 length: 14 amino acids. The germline gives CDR1 SGHDN, CDR2 FVKESK. V lost 0 bases to trimming and J lost 2 bases, with 7 bases between them. The CDR3 here is CASSQDELNYGYTF. The CDR3, as DNA: TGTGCCAGCAGCCAAGATGAGTTAAACTATGGCTACACCTTC.

This clone was detected ten times or more. The rearrangement links TRBV20-1 to TRBJ1-2; 7 bases are a match to TRBD1. The CDR3 sequence is 13 residues long. Germline loops: CDR1 DFQATT, CDR2 SNEGSKA (reference sequence). The junction had 8 bases not matched to a gene; V was cut back by 2 bases and J by 8 bases. The CDR3 region has the DNA TGCAGTGCTAGACGCGACAGGGCCGGGGGCTACACCTTC. As protein: CSARRDRAGGYTF.

The sample holds one count of this clone. One end of the junction does not line up with germline, which may come from a read error. V gene TRBV11-2 combines with J gene TRBJ1-3, with TRBD1 as a possible D gene (5 bases). In germline, CDR1 is SGHAT, CDR2 FQNNGV. The length of the CDR3 is 16 residues. This chain's CDR3 is CANSLGSPGDGNTIYF. CDR3 in DNA: TGTGCCAACAGCTTAGGGTCTCCGGGGGATGGAAACACCATATATTTT.

This clone was observed at least ten times. The chain uses TRBV4-2 and TRBJ2-1; no clear D. Germline V gene lookup returns CDR1 LGHNA and CDR2 YNFKEQ. Trimming took off 1 base at V and 7 bases at J, with 11 bases between the two ends. The length of the CDR3 is 14 residues. This CDR3 reads CASSQVSGTNEQFF. Written as DNA, the CDR3 is TGTGCCAGCAGCCAAGTGTCGGGTACGAATGAGCAGTTCTTC.

This clone was counted a few times. The gene calls are TRBV4-2 and TRBJ1-5; D call uncertain. V was shortened by 0 bases and J by 6 bases, with 12 bases between the two germline ends. The CDR3 length is 15 residues. The germline V gene encodes CDR1 LGHNA and CDR2 YNFKEQ. CDR3 amino acids: CASSQDPGLGQPQHF. The CDR3 bases are TGTGCCAGCAGCCAAGATCCGGGGTTGGGTCAGCCCCAGCATTTT.

This clone occurred many times. This chain uses TRBV11-2 with TRBJ2-3; D uncertain. Germline V gene sequence: CDR1 SGHAT, CDR2 FQNNGV. The CDR3 consists of 14 residues. V dropped 5 bases and J dropped 4 bases, with 13 bases sitting between them. The chain's CDR3 is CASSGPPLADTQYF. Here the CDR3 DNA reads TGTGCCAGCAGCGGCCCCCCTCTTGCAGATACGCAGTATTTT.

Turning to this clone: A much bigger clone sits one base away, suggesting this may be a read error. The rearrangement joins TRBV20-1 to TRBJ2-7; 7 bases agree with TRBD2. Germline CDR1 is DFQATT and CDR2 is SNEGSKA (reference sequence). The CDR3 extends over 16 amino acids. CDR3 bases: TGCAGTGCTTTTACCGCTAGCGGAGCCAGCTCCTACGGGCAGTACTTC. Translated, it gives CSAFTASGASSYGQYF.

This clone was counted ten times or more. V is TRBV4-3 and J is TRBJ1-5; D unclear. CDR1 and CDR2 from the germline V gene are LGHNA and YSLEER. V was trimmed by 2 bases and J by 0 bases, leaving 5 bases between them. CDR3 size: 14 residues. CDR3 residues: CASSQRSSNQPQHF. Here the CDR3 DNA reads TGCGCCAGCAGCCAACGCAGTAGCAATCAGCCCCAGCATTTT.

This chain links TRBV20-1 with TRBJ2-7; D may be TRBD1 (6 bases). V was trimmed by 6 bases and J by 3 bases, leaving 15 bases between them. The CDR3 covers 13 residues. Per germline, CDR1 DFQATT and CDR2 SNEGSKA (reference sequence). The CDR3 sequence is CSATTGSGYEQYF. The CDR3, as DNA: TGCAGTGCAACTACAGGGTCGGGCTACGAGCAGTACTTC.

There are many counts of this clone. The J gene is TRBJ2-1, the V gene TRBV20-1; 12 nucleotides line up with TRBD2. CDR1 DFQATT and CDR2 SNEGSKA come from the germline V gene (reference sequence). J gave up 0 bases and V 0 bases, and 3 bases lay outside the gene matches. CDR3 length equals 17 residues. CDR3 sequence: CSARELAGGSSYNEQFF. CDR3 bases: TGCAGTGCTAGAGAACTAGCGGGAGGTTCCTCCTACAATGAGCAGTTCTTC.

Ten or more counts support this clone. The chain is built from TRBV5-1 and TRBJ2-7, with 12 bases that match TRBD1. Per the germline V gene, CDR1 is SGHRS and CDR2 is YFSETQ. The CDR3 is 15 amino acids. Trimming cost V 4 bases and J 6 bases; bases outside gene matches: 8. The DNA of the CDR3 is TGCGCCAGCAGCAGGGGGACAGGGGGCTCGGTCGAGCAGTACTTC. This gives the protein CASSRGTGGSVEQYF.

This clone was seen only a few times. The J gene is TRBJ2-7, the V gene TRBV19, with TRBD2 matching over 9 bases. V lost 0 bases to trimming and J lost 1 base; unmatched junction nucleotides: 1. The CDR3 has 15 amino acids. Germline V gene lookup returns CDR1 LNHDA and CDR2 SQIVND (reference sequence). CDR3 protein: CASSIETSGSYEQYF. In nucleotides, the CDR3 is TGTGCCAGTAGTATAGAGACTAGCGGATCCTACGAGCAGTACTTC.

This clone has ten or more counts. This chain uses TRBV7-2 with TRBJ1-2; D is ambiguous. This CDR3 has 13 amino acids. Germline assignment: CDR1 SGHTA and CDR2 FQGNSA. V dropped 6 bases and J dropped 4 bases, with 12 bases sitting between them. CDR3 coding DNA: TGTGCCAGCAGTCCCACGCTTCCCTATGGCTACACCTTC. Its protein product is CASSPTLPYGYTF.

By sample share, this clone is medium-sized (0.01 to 0.1%). V gene TRBV28 combines with J gene TRBJ2-1; 11 nucleotides match TRBD1. CDR1 and CDR2 from the germline V gene are MDHEN and SYDVKM. This CDR3 has 16 residues. The ends lost 5 bases at V and 7 bases at J; junction bases unmatched: 10. The CDR3 loop is CASSPQGQGVLNEQFF. CDR3 DNA sequence: TGTGCCAGCAGTCCCCAGGGACAGGGGGTATTGAATGAGCAGTTCTTC.